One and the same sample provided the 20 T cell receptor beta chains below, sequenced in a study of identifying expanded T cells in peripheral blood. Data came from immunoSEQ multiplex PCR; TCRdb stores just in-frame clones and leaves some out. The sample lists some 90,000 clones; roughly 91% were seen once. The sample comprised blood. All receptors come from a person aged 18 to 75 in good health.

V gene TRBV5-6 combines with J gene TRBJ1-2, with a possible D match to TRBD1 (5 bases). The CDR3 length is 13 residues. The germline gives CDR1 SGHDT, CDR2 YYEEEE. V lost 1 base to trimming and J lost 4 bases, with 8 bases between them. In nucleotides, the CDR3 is TGTGCCAGCAGCTTGCCAGGGACCTATGGCTACACCTTC. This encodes CASSLPGTYGYTF. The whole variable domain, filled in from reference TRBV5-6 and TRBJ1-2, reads DAGVTQSPTHLIKTRGQQVTLRCSPKSGHDTVSWYQQALGQGPQFIFQYYEEEERQRGNFPDRFSGHQFPNYSSELNVNALLLGDSALYLCASSLPGTYGYTFGSGTRLTVV.

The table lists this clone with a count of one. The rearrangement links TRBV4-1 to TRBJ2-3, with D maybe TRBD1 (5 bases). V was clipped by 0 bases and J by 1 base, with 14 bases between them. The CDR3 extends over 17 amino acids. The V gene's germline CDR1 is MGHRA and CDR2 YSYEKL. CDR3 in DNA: TGCGCCAGCAGCCAAGACCGCGAAGGGGCCGGCACAGATACGCAGTATTTT. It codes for CASSQDREGAGTDTQYF.

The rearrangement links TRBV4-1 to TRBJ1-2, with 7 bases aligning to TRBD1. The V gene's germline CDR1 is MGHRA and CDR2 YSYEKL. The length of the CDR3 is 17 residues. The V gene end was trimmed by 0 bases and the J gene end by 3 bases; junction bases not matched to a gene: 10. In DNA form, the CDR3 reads TGCGCCAGCAGCCAAGATCCGGACGACAGGGTTTACTATGGCTACACCTTC. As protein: CASSQDPDDRVYYGYTF.

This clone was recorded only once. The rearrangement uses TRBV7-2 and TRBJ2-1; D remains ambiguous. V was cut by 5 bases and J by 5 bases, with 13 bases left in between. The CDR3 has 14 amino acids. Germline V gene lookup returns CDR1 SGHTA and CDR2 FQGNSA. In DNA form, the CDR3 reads TGTGCCAGCAGCCAAACACGAGCGCACAATGAGCAGTTCTTC. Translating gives CASSQTRAHNEQFF.

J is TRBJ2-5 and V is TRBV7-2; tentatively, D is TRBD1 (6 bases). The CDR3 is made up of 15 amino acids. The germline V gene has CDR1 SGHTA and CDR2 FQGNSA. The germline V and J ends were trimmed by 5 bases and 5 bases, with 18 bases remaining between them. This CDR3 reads CASSASYRAGETQYF. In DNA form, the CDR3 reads TGTGCCAGCAGCGCCAGCTACAGGGCGGGCGAGACCCAGTACTTC. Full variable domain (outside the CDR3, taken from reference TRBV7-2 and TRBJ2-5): GAGVSQSPSNKVTEKGKDVELRCDPISGHTALYWYRQSLGQGLEFLIYFQGNSAPDKSGLPSDRFSAERTGGSVSTLTIQRTQQEDSAVYLCASSASYRAGETQYFGPGTRLLVL.

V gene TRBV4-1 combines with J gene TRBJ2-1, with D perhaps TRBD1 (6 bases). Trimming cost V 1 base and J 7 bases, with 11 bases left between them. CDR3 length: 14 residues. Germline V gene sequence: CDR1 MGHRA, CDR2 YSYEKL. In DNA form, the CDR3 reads TGCGCCAGCAGCCAAGCGGGACAAATAAATGAGCAGTTCTTC. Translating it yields CASSQAGQINEQFF.

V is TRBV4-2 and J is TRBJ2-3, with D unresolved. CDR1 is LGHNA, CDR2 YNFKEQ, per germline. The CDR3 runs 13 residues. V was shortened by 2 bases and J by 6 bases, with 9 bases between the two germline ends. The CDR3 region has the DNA TGTGCCAGCAGCCAACAATCGCCGGATACGCAGTATTTT. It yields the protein CASSQQSPDTQYF.

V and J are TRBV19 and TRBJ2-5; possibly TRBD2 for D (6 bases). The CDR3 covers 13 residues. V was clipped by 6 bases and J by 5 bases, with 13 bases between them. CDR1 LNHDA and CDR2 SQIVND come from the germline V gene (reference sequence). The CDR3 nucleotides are TGTGCCAGTAGCTCGACTAGGTGGGAGACCCAGTACTTC. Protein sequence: CASSSTRWETQYF.

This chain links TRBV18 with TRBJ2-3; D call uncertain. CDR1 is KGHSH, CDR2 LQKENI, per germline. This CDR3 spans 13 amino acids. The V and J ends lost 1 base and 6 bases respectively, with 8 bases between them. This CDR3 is CASSPREGDTQYF. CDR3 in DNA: TGTGCCAGCTCACCACGGGAAGGGGATACGCAGTATTTT.

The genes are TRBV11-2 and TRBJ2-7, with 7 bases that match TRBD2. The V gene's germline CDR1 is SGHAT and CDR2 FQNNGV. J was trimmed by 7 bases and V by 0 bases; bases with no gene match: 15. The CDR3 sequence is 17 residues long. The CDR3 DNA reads TGTGCCAGCAGCTTAGATCGTTGGACGGTTTGGGAGGGAGAGCAGTACTTC. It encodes CASSLDRWTVWEGEQYF.

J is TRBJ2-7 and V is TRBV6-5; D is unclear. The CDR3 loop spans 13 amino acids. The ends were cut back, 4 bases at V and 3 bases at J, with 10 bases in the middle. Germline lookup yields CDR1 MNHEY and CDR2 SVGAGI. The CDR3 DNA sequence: TGTGCCAGCAGTTCACCGGACCACTACGAGCAGTACTTC. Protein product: CASSSPDHYEQYF.

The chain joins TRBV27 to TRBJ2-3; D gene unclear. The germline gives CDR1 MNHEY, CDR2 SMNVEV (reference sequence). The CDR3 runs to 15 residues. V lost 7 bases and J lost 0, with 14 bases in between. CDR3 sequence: CASTTSYRSTDTQYF. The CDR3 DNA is TGTGCCAGCACCACTTCGTACCGGAGCACAGATACGCAGTATTTT.

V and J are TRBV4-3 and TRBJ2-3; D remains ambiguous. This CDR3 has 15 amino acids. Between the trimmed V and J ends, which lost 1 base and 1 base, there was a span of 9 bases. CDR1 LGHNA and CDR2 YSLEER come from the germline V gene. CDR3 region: CASSQVYWGTDTQYF. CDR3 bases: TGCGCCAGCAGCCAAGTTTATTGGGGCACAGATACGCAGTATTTT.

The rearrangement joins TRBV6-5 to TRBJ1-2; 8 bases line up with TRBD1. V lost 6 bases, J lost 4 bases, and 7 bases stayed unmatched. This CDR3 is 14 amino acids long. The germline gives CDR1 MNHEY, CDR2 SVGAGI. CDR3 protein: CASSNQGASYGYTF. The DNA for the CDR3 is TGTGCCAGCAGCAACCAGGGGGCCAGCTATGGCTACACCTTC.

The CDR3 sequence is CASSRDRSSYNSPLHF. The CDR3 bases are TGTGCCAGCAGCCGCGACCGGAGCTCCTATAATTCACCCCTCCACTTT. The rearrangement joins TRBV7-9 to TRBJ1-6; the D is unclear. The CDR3 is 16 amino acids. Between the trimmed V and J ends, which lost 5 bases and 0 bases, there was a span of 11 bases. The V gene's germline CDR1 is SEHNR and CDR2 FQNEAQ (reference sequence).

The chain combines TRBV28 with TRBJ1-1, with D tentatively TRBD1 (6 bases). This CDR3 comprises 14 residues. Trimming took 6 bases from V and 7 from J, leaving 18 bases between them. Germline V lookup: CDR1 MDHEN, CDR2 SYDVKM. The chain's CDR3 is CASSQLSEGVEAFF. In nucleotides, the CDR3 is TGTGCCAGCAGCCAATTGTCGGAGGGGGTTGAAGCTTTCTTT.

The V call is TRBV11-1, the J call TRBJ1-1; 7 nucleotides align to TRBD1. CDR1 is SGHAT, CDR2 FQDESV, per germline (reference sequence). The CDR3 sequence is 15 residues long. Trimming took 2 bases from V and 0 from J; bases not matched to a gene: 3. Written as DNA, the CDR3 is TGTGCCAGCAGCTTACAGGGGGGGCTGAACACTGAAGCTTTCTTT. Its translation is CASSLQGGLNTEAFF.

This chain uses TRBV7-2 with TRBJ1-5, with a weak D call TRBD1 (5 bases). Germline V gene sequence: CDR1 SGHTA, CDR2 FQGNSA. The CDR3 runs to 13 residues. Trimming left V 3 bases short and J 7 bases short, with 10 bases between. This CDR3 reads CASSFQGRQPQHF. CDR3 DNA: TGTGCCAGCAGCTTCCAGGGACGGCAGCCCCAGCATTTT.

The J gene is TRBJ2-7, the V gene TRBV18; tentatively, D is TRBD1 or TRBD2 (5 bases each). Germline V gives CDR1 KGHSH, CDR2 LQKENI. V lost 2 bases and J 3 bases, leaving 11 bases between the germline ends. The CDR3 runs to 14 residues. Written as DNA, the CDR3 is TGTGCCAGCTCACCAGGGACGGGAAACTACGAGCAGTACTTC. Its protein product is CASSPGTGNYEQYF. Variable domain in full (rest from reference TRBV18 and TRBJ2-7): NAGVMQNPRHLVRRRGQEARLRCSPMKGHSHVYWYRQLPEEGLKFMVYLQKENIIDESGMPKERFSAEFPKEGPSILRIQQVVRGDSAAYFCASSPGTGNYEQYFGPGTRLTVT.

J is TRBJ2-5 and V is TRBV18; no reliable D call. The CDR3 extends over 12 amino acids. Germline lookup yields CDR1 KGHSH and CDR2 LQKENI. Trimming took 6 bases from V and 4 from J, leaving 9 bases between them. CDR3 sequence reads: CASSRARETQYF. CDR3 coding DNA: TGTGCCAGCTCTCGGGCGAGAGAGACCCAGTACTTC. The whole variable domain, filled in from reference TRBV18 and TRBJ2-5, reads NAGVMQNPRHLVRRRGQEARLRCSPMKGHSHVYWYRQLPEEGLKFMVYLQKENIIDESGMPKERFSAEFPKEGPSILRIQQVVRGDSAAYFCASSRARETQYFGPGTRLLVL.